This T cell receptor beta chain was recorded in a study of CD8 T cells in Susac syndrome. The authors reverse transcribed about 0.5 to 1 ug RNA with random hexamers. TCRdb analysed the immunoSEQ multiplex PCR reads with MiXCR anew, one entry per CDR3 protein. The sample comprises some 130,000 distinct CDR3 sequences, roughly 94% of which are singletons, and approximately 0.12% rests with the top ten. CDR1 is SQVTM, CDR2 ANQGSEA, per germline. The CDR3 contains 17 residues. The germline V and J ends were trimmed by 0 bases and 2 bases, with 17 bases remaining between them. Included as multiple sclerosis controls were treatment-naive patients who had stable or active relapsing-remitting disease. Negative isolation yielded the CD8+ and CD4+ T cells, while FACS enriched the TEMRA cells.

This clonotype was obtained from a human donor with multiple sclerosis. The chain combines TRBV29-1 with TRBJ2-1; TRBD2 might be the D (5 bases). Source material: CD4+ T cells from PBMCs. CDR3: CSVEDPLVTHTYNEQFF. The CDR3 nucleotides are TGCAGCGTTGAAGATCCACTAGTCACCCATACCTACAATGAGCAGTTCTTC.